A single sample gave rise to the 27 T cell receptor beta chains below, sequenced in a study of pediatric ulcerative colitis. Clones were sequenced by immunoSEQ multiplex PCR, and TCRdb holds only the in-frame ones, with some missing. The sample lists 23,000 or so clones, about two thirds occurring once. Rectal tissue came from one to two pinch biopsies taken at colonoscopy. The specimen was gut tissue. Receptors were obtained from a boy younger than 18 with severe ulcerative colitis.

This chain uses TRBV2 with TRBJ2-2, with a weak D call TRBD2 (6 bases). The V end was cut by 6 bases, the J end by 4 bases, with 24 bases between. The CDR3 has 18 residues. CDR1 is SNHLY and CDR2 is FYNNEI in the germline V gene. DNA of the CDR3: TGTGCCAGCAGCGGCTCAAGCGGTGGAGGGGTCATCACCGGGGAGCTGTTTTTT. It codes for CASSGSSGGGVITGELFF.

J is TRBJ1-2 and V is TRBV6-1, with unresolved D. The V gene lost 5 bases and the J gene lost 4 bases, with 14 bases spanning the gap. CDR3 length: 14 residues. In germline, CDR1 is MNHNS, CDR2 SASEGT. DNA of the CDR3: TGTGCCAGCAGTCCCGTACCTCGTCCCTATGGCTACACCTTC. It translates to CASSPVPRPYGYTF.

This clone occurred once. The gene calls are TRBV2 and TRBJ2-5; 8 bases match TRBD2. The CDR3 contains 17 residues. Germline lookup yields CDR1 SNHLY and CDR2 FYNNEI. With V trimmed by 6 bases and J by 3 bases, 15 bases remained unmatched. As DNA, the CDR3 is TGTGCCAGCAGGCCCCTACCGTGGACTAGCCTTAAAGAGACCCAGTACTTC. This codes for CASRPLPWTSLKETQYF. The full variable domain, in which reference TRBV2 and TRBJ2-5 provide the parts outside the CDR3, is EPEVTQTPSHQVTQMGQEVILRCVPISNHLYFYWYRQILGQKVEFLVSFYNNEISEKSEIFDDQFSVERPDGSNFTLKIRSTKLEDSAMYFCASRPLPWTSLKETQYFGPGTRLLVL.

V and J are TRBV2 and TRBJ2-1, with 9 bases aligning to TRBD2. The CDR3 spans 13 residues. Germline V gene lookup returns CDR1 SNHLY and CDR2 FYNNEI. V shed 6 bases, J shed 8 bases, and the junction held 5 bases outside the gene matches. This CDR3 reads CASRPSGVDEQFF. CDR3 DNA sequence: TGTGCCAGCAGGCCTAGCGGGGTCGATGAGCAGTTCTTC.

This chain connects TRBV6-5 to TRBJ2-7, with unresolved D. The CDR3 runs to 13 residues. Germline values: CDR1 MNHEY, CDR2 SVGAGI. The V end was cut by 6 bases, the J end by 3 bases, with 12 bases between. The CDR3 is CASSRGRNYEQYF. The CDR3 bases are TGTGCCAGCAGCCGTGGACGGAACTACGAGCAGTACTTC.

On this clone: A junction boundary mismatches the germline segment, possibly from a read error. This sequence joins TRBV7-2 and TRBJ1-1; no clear D gene. CDR1 and CDR2 (germline): SGHTA, FQGNSA. The CDR3 length is 11 residues. CDR3 sequence (DNA): TGTGCCAGCAGCTTAGCGGTAGGAGTCATATTT. This sequence encodes CASSLAVGVIF.

The chain's CDR3 is CASSQDWRGGNNEQYF. The DNA of the CDR3 is TGTGCCAGCAGCCAAGATTGGAGGGGGGGGAACAACGAGCAGTACTTC. This rearrangement joins TRBV14 to TRBJ2-7; D might be TRBD2 (7 bases). V shed 0 bases and J shed 5 bases, with 17 bases lying between them. The CDR3 loop spans 16 amino acids. The germline V gene has CDR1 SGHDN and CDR2 FVKESK.

The chain combines TRBV5-8 with TRBJ1-1; D is perhaps TRBD1 (5 bases). Germline loops: CDR1 SGHTS, CDR2 YDEGEE. The CDR3 runs 14 residues. Trimming cost V 3 bases and J 7 bases, with 16 bases left between them. The DNA of the CDR3 is TGTGCCAGCAGCTCCCGGGACGGGAGCCATGAAGCTTTCTTT. This encodes CASSSRDGSHEAFF.

This clone was seen a handful of times. The chain has TRBV21-1 and TRBJ2-5; the D call in the table, TRBD1, was not verified against the DNA. TRBV21-1 is designated a pseudogene. The CDR3 totals 14 residues. The CDR3 spells CASRKQGDRETQYF. The CDR3 DNA reads as TGTGCCAGCAGAAAACAGGGCGACCGAGAGACCCAGTACTTC.

This clone was detected only a few times. This rearrangement joins TRBV6-5 to TRBJ1-5; TRBD1 might be the D (6 bases). Germline V gene data show CDR1 as MNHEY and CDR2 as SVGAGI. The CDR3 loop spans 14 amino acids. Trimming removed 0 bases from V and 7 bases from J, with 10 bases in between. CDR3: CASSYSTGGQPQHF. CDR3 coding DNA: TGTGCCAGCAGTTACTCGACAGGCGGCCAGCCCCAGCATTTT.

This clone was counted between two and nine times. The gene calls are TRBV5-6 and TRBJ1-3, with D perhaps TRBD1 (6 bases). The CDR3 has 16 amino acids. Trimming removed 3 bases from V and 4 bases from J, with 17 bases in between. CDR1 and CDR2 from the germline V gene are SGHDT and YYEEEE. CDR3 sequence reads: CASSSNWGREGNTIYF. DNA for the CDR3: TGTGCCAGCAGCTCCAATTGGGGGCGCGAGGGAAACACCATATATTTT.

The V call is TRBV2, the J call TRBJ2-1; D possibly uses TRBD1 or TRBD2 (5 bases each). Trimming removed 6 bases at V and 0 bases at J, with 12 bases between. The CDR3 loop spans 15 amino acids. Germline CDR1 is SNHLY and CDR2 is FYNNEI. Written as DNA, the CDR3 is TGTGCCAGCAGGAGGGACGTAGCCTCCTACAATGAGCAGTTCTTC. Translating gives CASRRDVASYNEQFF.

This chain connects TRBV9 to TRBJ2-3, with TRBD2 matching over 7 bases. Germline V gene lookup returns CDR1 SGDLS and CDR2 YYNGEE. V lost 0 bases and J lost 3; bases outside the gene matches: 7. The CDR3 spans 16 residues. The CDR3 DNA reads as TGTGCCAGCAGCGTAGATGGGGGAGGGATGACAGATACGCAGTATTTT. This encodes CASSVDGGGMTDTQYF.

This sequence joins TRBV10-3 and TRBJ1-5; TRBD1 is a possible D gene (6 bases). V lost 4 bases, J lost 3 bases, and 10 bases lay in between. The CDR3 covers 14 residues. Germline V gives CDR1 ENHRY, CDR2 SYGVKD. The CDR3 region has the DNA TGTGCCATCAGTGCGGACAGTCTCAATCAGCCCCAGCATTTT. Translating gives CAISADSLNQPQHF.

The chain carries TRBV27 and TRBJ1-1; D uncertain. The CDR3 runs 14 residues. Trimming removed 3 bases from V and 6 bases from J, with 14 bases in between. Germline assignment: CDR1 MNHEY and CDR2 SMNVEV (reference sequence). CDR3 sequence (DNA): TGTGCCAGCAGTTTTGGGTTAATGGGTTCTGAAGCTTTCTTT. This codes for CASSFGLMGSEAFF.

A few counts support this clone. V and J are TRBV27 and TRBJ2-7; D is uncertain. The CDR3 loop spans 14 amino acids. Between the trimmed V and J ends, which lost 6 bases and 6 bases, there was a span of 18 bases. Germline-derived CDR1 and CDR2 are MNHEY and SMNVEV (reference sequence). Here the CDR3 reads CASSLRFAPPEQYF. Here the CDR3 DNA reads TGTGCCAGCAGCCTTCGCTTCGCTCCCCCCGAGCAGTACTTC.

V and J are TRBV7-2 and TRBJ1-1; 7 nucleotides align to TRBD1. The CDR3 has 15 amino acids. Germline V gene sequence: CDR1 SGHTA, CDR2 FQGNSA. J gave up 5 bases and V 4 bases, and 10 bases lay outside the gene matches. CDR3 DNA: TGTGCCAGCAGCTCGACAGGGCTTGCCTTGACTGAAGCTTTCTTT. Its translation is CASSSTGLALTEAFF.

This chain connects TRBV5-1 to TRBJ2-2; the match to TRBD1 covers 12 bases. The V segment lost 4 bases and the J segment 7 bases; nucleotides outside the gene matches: 8. The CDR3 is 16 amino acids. Germline V gene lookup returns CDR1 SGHRS and CDR2 YFSETQ. CDR3 residues: CASSDSGTGGNGELFF. CDR3 coding DNA: TGCGCCAGCAGCGATTCCGGGACAGGGGGCAACGGGGAGCTGTTTTTT. The full variable domain, rest sourced from reference TRBV5-1 and TRBJ2-2, is KAGVTQTPRYLIKTRGQQVTLSCSPISGHRSVSWYQQTPGQGLQFLFEYFSETQRNKGNFPGRFSGRQFSNSRSEMNVSTLELGDSALYLCASSDSGTGGNGELFFGEGSRLTVL.

The V gene is TRBV6-5, the J gene TRBJ1-4; a possible D gene is TRBD1 (6 bases). Trimming pared 6 bases from V and 0 bases from J, leaving 11 bases between. CDR1 is MNHEY and CDR2 is SVGAGI in the germline V gene. This CDR3 spans 15 amino acids. The chain's CDR3 is CASRREGATNEKLFF. As DNA, the CDR3 is TGTGCCAGCAGGAGAGAGGGGGCAACTAATGAAAAACTGTTTTTT.

V is TRBV6-5 and J is TRBJ2-7, with TRBD1 identical over 8 bases. Germline V gene data show CDR1 as MNHEY and CDR2 as SVGAGI. This CDR3 comprises 13 residues. The trim removed 6 bases at V and 7 bases at J, leaving 8 bases unmatched. CDR3 DNA sequence: TGTGCCAGCAGCTCCGGGACAGGCCTAGAGCAGTACTTC. It encodes CASSSGTGLEQYF.

In its sample, this clone was seen a few times. The chain has TRBV11-2 and TRBJ1-1; 7 bases match TRBD1. Germline V gene lookup returns CDR1 SGHAT and CDR2 FQNNGV. V lost 3 bases and J lost 3; bases outside the gene matches: 1. The length of the CDR3 is 13 residues. DNA for the CDR3: TGTGCCAGCAGCTTTACAGGGGACACTGAAGCTTTCTTT. It is translated as CASSFTGDTEAFF.

The chain uses TRBV18 and TRBJ2-2; D is unresolved. Germline CDR1 and CDR2: KGHSH and LQKENI. Trimming stripped 6 bases from V and 0 bases from J, with 8 bases between. The CDR3 spans 14 residues. Here the CDR3 reads CASSTGPNTGELFF. The CDR3 coding sequence is TGTGCCAGCTCCACCGGTCCGAACACCGGGGAGCTGTTTTTT.

V gene TRBV6-6 combines with J gene TRBJ2-7; tentative D call: TRBD1 (6 bases). V was clipped by 4 bases and J by 2 bases, with 15 bases between them. There are 15 residues in the CDR3. CDR1 is MNHNY and CDR2 is SVGAGI in the germline V gene (reference sequence). CDR3 region: CASSFPTGRAYEQYF. The CDR3, as DNA: TGTGCCAGCAGTTTTCCGACAGGTCGGGCCTACGAGCAGTACTTC.

The chain uses TRBV2 and TRBJ2-5; D remains unclear. CDR3 size: 13 residues. Germline V CDR1 and CDR2: SNHLY, FYNNEI. V was shortened by 5 bases and J by 1 base, with 8 bases between the two germline ends. DNA for the CDR3: TGTGCCAGCAGTTATGGTCTCCAAGAGACCCAGTACTTC. Its translation is CASSYGLQETQYF. The variable domain in full, with the rest retrieved from reference TRBV2 and TRBJ2-5, is EPEVTQTPSHQVTQMGQEVILRCVPISNHLYFYWYRQILGQKVEFLVSFYNNEISEKSEIFDDQFSVERPDGSNFTLKIRSTKLEDSAMYFCASSYGLQETQYFGPGTRLLVL.

The chain has TRBV7-2 and TRBJ2-3; D possibly corresponds to TRBD2 (6 bases). The V and J ends lost 8 bases and 2 bases respectively, with 11 bases between them. This CDR3 spans 13 amino acids. Per germline, CDR1 SGHTA and CDR2 FQGNSA. Here the CDR3 reads CASSAGFTDTQYF. In nucleotides, the CDR3 is TGTGCCAGCTCCGCGGGGTTCACAGATACGCAGTATTTT.

In its sample, this clone ranks as medium-sized (0.01 to 0.1%). The genes are TRBV29-1 and TRBJ1-1; D is unresolved. The germline gives CDR1 SQVTM, CDR2 ANQGSEA. V shed 5 bases and J shed 1 base, with 11 bases lying between them. The CDR3 runs 13 residues. CDR3 bases: TGCAGCGTTCGATCTTACACGAACACTGAAGCTTTCTTT. It translates to CSVRSYTNTEAFF.

This clone has a handful of counts. The chain combines TRBV25-1 with TRBJ1-3; tentatively, D is TRBD1 (5 bases). Germline CDR1 and CDR2: MGHDK and SYGVNS. The V gene lost 4 bases and the J gene lost 0 bases, with 13 bases spanning the gap. CDR3 length equals 16 residues. This CDR3 reads CASSATGLGSGNTIYF. DNA for the CDR3: TGTGCCAGCAGTGCCACGGGACTGGGCTCTGGAAACACCATATATTTT.